One sample yielded the 29 T cell receptor beta chains listed below, sequenced in a study of shared clonotypes between healthy human individuals. Assay used: immunoSEQ multiplex PCR; TCRdb lists only in-frame clones, some missing. There are a few hundred thousand clones in the sample; roughly 96% occur only once, and around 0.3% lies in the top ten. Sequenced sample: memory CD8+ T cells sorted from blood. Subset reported: CD45RO+ cells pooled with CCR7-negative TemRA cells. The receptors were sampled from a man aged 25-40 years in good health.

This chain uses TRBV9 with TRBJ2-3; 11 bases fit TRBD2. Trimming cost V 3 bases and J 0 bases; bases outside gene matches: 3. The CDR3 is made up of 16 amino acids. The germline V gene has CDR1 SGDLS and CDR2 YYNGEE. This CDR3 reads CASSARTSGSTDTQYF. The CDR3 DNA is TGTGCCAGCAGCGCCAGGACTAGCGGGAGCACAGATACGCAGTATTTT.

The V call is TRBV5-1, the J call TRBJ1-3, with D possibly being TRBD1 (5 bases). The V end lost 4 bases, the J end lost 3 bases, and 20 bases lay between the germline ends. The germline CDR1 and CDR2 sequences are SGHRS and YFSETQ. The CDR3 covers 17 residues. The CDR3 is CASSPGFLTAVGNTIYF. In DNA, the CDR3 is TGCGCCAGCAGCCCTGGTTTTCTGACAGCGGTTGGAAACACCATATATTTT.

This chain uses TRBV6-5 with TRBJ1-2; D might be TRBD1 (5 bases). Trimming removed 8 bases from V and 3 bases from J, with 10 bases in between. Per germline, CDR1 MNHEY and CDR2 SVGAGI. The CDR3 is made up of 12 amino acids. The DNA of the CDR3 is TGTGCCAGCGGTCGGGGGTACTATGGCTACACCTTC. This translates into CASGRGYYGYTF.

The CDR3 here is CSVEPLLAKNIQYF. CDR3 in DNA: TGCAGCGTTGAACCGTTACTAGCCAAAAACATTCAGTACTTC. The rearrangement joins TRBV29-1 to TRBJ2-4; D gene unclear. Germline loops: CDR1 SQVTM, CDR2 ANQGSEA. The V end was cut by 2 bases, the J end by 0 bases, with 8 bases between. This CDR3 contains 14 residues.

This CDR3 is CASSLYFHEQYF. The CDR3 nucleotides are TGTGCCAGCAGCTTATATTTCCACGAGCAGTACTTC. The rearrangement links TRBV7-9 to TRBJ2-7, with D unclear. V was cut by 2 bases and J by 5 bases, with 7 bases left in between. CDR1 SEHNR and CDR2 FQNEAQ come from the germline V gene (reference sequence). The CDR3 is 12 residues long.

The V gene is TRBV30, the J gene TRBJ1-5; 9 bases line up with TRBD1. The germline V gene encodes CDR1 GTSNPN and CDR2 SVGIG (reference sequence). The V and J ends lost 2 bases and 3 bases, in that order; junction bases with no gene match: 17. This CDR3 contains 19 residues. The CDR3 spells CAWSRQATGGEGINQPQHF. As DNA, the CDR3 is TGTGCCTGGAGTCGGCAGGCAACAGGGGGCGAGGGGATCAATCAGCCCCAGCATTTT.

This chain connects TRBV11-3 to TRBJ2-1; D is possibly TRBD1 or TRBD2 (5 bases each). In germline, CDR1 is SGHNT, CDR2 YENEEA. The CDR3 loop spans 14 amino acids. With 5 bases removed from V and 0 bases from J, the gap between germline ends came to 8 bases. The CDR3 is CASSRDGSYNEQFF. DNA for the CDR3: TGTGCCAGCAGCAGGGACGGCTCCTACAATGAGCAGTTCTTC.

The rearrangement joins TRBV5-1 to TRBJ2-5; 7 nucleotides line up with TRBD1. The germline gives CDR1 SGHRS, CDR2 YFSETQ. V gave up 3 bases and J gave up 1 base; unmatched junction bases: 6. The length of the CDR3 is 15 residues. CDR3 DNA: TGCGCCAGCAGCTACCCGTCAGGGGGCCAAGAGACCCAGTACTTC. Its protein product is CASSYPSGGQETQYF.

The table lists this clone with a count of one. The genes are TRBV28 and TRBJ1-1; D remains unclear. Trimming left V 2 bases short and J 0 bases short, with 10 bases between. The CDR3 is 15 amino acids. The germline V gene encodes CDR1 MDHEN and CDR2 SYDVKM. The chain's CDR3 is CASSLQMEMNTEAFF. CDR3 nucleotides: TGTGCCAGCAGTTTACAAATGGAGATGAACACTGAAGCTTTCTTT.

This clone was detected once. V gene TRBV13 combines with J gene TRBJ2-7; tentatively, D is TRBD1 or TRBD2 (5 bases each). V was shortened by 5 bases and J by 3 bases, with 17 bases between the two germline ends. The length of the CDR3 is 15 residues. The germline V gene has CDR1 PRHDT and CDR2 FYEKMQ (reference sequence). The CDR3 nucleotides are TGTGCCAGCAGCCCGGGTTCCGGGGCGAACTACGAGCAGTACTTC. Protein sequence: CASSPGSGANYEQYF.

The rearrangement links TRBV28 to TRBJ2-7, with 9 bases fitting TRBD2. J gave up 7 bases and V 5 bases, and 6 bases lay outside the gene matches. The germline gives CDR1 MDHEN, CDR2 SYDVKM. This CDR3 is 13 amino acids long. In nucleotides, the CDR3 is TGTGCCAGCAGTCTTAGCGGGAGAGGGGAGCAGTACTTC. Translated: CASSLSGRGEQYF.

The chain has TRBV28 and TRBJ1-1; no definite D call. Germline V gene data show CDR1 as MDHEN and CDR2 as SYDVKM. V was cut by 3 bases and J by 7 bases, with 9 bases left in between. This CDR3 region has 12 residues. The CDR3 loop reads CASSFRPSEAFF. The CDR3, as DNA: TGTGCCAGCAGTTTCCGTCCCAGTGAAGCTTTCTTT.

The V and J genes are TRBV28 and TRBJ2-4; unclear D gene. The CDR3 loop spans 15 amino acids. Germline CDR1 MDHEN, CDR2 SYDVKM. Between the trimmed V and J ends, which lost 4 bases and 0 bases, there was a span of 10 bases. The CDR3 protein is CASSSALIAKNIQYF. Here the CDR3 DNA reads TGTGCCAGCAGTTCCGCCTTAATAGCCAAAAACATTCAGTACTTC. Looking up the rest from reference TRBV28 and TRBJ2-4 gives the full variable domain: DVKVTQSSRYLVKRTGEKVFLECVQDMDHENMFWYRQDPGLGLRLIYFSYDVKMKEKGDIPEGYSVSREKKERFSLILESASTNQTSMYLCASSSALIAKNIQYFGAGTRLSVL.

Remarks on this clone: The sample contains more than one DNA sequence encoding this CDR3. V and J are TRBV29-1 and TRBJ2-5; D gene unclear. The V gene's germline CDR1 is SQVTM and CDR2 ANQGSEA. CDR3 length equals 10 residues. The V end lost 6 bases, the J end lost 2 bases, and 4 bases lay between the germline ends. The CDR3 region has the DNA TGCAGCGTGGGACAAGAGACCCAGTACTTC. It specifies CSVGQETQYF.

The chain uses TRBV28 and TRBJ1-5; TRBD1 might be the D (5 bases). CDR3 size: 15 residues. Germline loops: CDR1 MDHEN, CDR2 SYDVKM. V dropped 5 bases and J dropped 0 bases, with 11 bases sitting between them. The CDR3 DNA is TGTGCCAGCAGTCGACAGTTTTATAGCAATCAGCCCCAGCATTTT. Encoded protein: CASSRQFYSNQPQHF.

This chain links TRBV12-5 with TRBJ1-2; 9 bases match TRBD1. J gave up 4 bases and V 6 bases, and 0 bases lay outside the gene matches. The CDR3 spans 12 residues. Germline CDR1 LGHNT, CDR2 FRNRAP. DNA of the CDR3: TGTGCTAGTGGGACAGGGGGCTATGGCTACACCTTC. This sequence encodes CASGTGGYGYTF.

J is TRBJ2-7 and V is TRBV2; D is undetermined. This CDR3 spans 11 amino acids. The germline V gene has CDR1 SNHLY and CDR2 FYNNEI. V was trimmed by 6 bases and J by 3 bases, leaving 6 bases between them. Written as DNA, the CDR3 is TGTGCCAGCAGCTCTGGCTACGAGCAGTACTTC. Encoded protein: CASSSGYEQYF.

The count of this clone is one. Different DNA sequences within this sample yield the same CDR3. The chain links TRBV5-1 to TRBJ2-1; no clear D. The germline V gene encodes CDR1 SGHRS and CDR2 YFSETQ. This CDR3 has 15 amino acids. Trimming removed 2 bases at V and 0 bases at J, with 9 bases between. The CDR3 loop is CASSLGPSSYNEQFF. The CDR3 DNA is TGCGCCAGCAGCTTAGGACCTTCCTCCTACAATGAGCAGTTCTTC.

This rearrangement joins TRBV4-2 to TRBJ1-2; D is uncertain. This CDR3 contains 12 residues. In germline, CDR1 is LGHNA, CDR2 YNFKEQ. With 0 bases removed from V and 4 bases from J, the gap between germline ends came to 3 bases. CDR3 protein: CASSQDPYGYTF. The CDR3 DNA sequence: TGTGCCAGCAGCCAAGACCCCTATGGCTACACCTTC.

This sequence joins TRBV5-1 and TRBJ1-2; D is ambiguous. The CDR3 sequence is 13 residues long. Germline V gene lookup returns CDR1 SGHRS and CDR2 YFSETQ. Trimming shortened V by 0 bases and J by 0 bases, and 3 bases separated the two germline ends. CDR3 bases: TGCGCCAGCAGCTTGGTCACTAACTATGGCTACACCTTC. Its protein product is CASSLVTNYGYTF.

This chain joins TRBV30 and TRBJ1-2, with 9 bases fitting TRBD1. The germline CDR1 and CDR2 sequences are GTSNPN and SVGIG (reference sequence). V lost 5 bases, J lost 5 bases, and 6 bases stayed unmatched. The CDR3 covers 13 residues. The CDR3 sequence is CAWGKTGGYGYTF. The CDR3 DNA reads TGTGCCTGGGGCAAGACAGGGGGGTATGGCTACACCTTC.

This chain links TRBV4-2 with TRBJ2-2, with D tentatively TRBD1 (6 bases). From germline, CDR1 is LGHNA and CDR2 YNFKEQ. CDR3 length: 18 residues. V lost 3 bases and J 2 bases, leaving 19 bases between the germline ends. The CDR3 loop is CASSQGGRRGQNTGELFF. CDR3 bases: TGTGCCAGCAGCCAGGGCGGGCGCAGGGGCCAAAACACCGGGGAGCTGTTTTTT.

The chain joins TRBV2 to TRBJ2-7; weak D call: TRBD2 (6 bases). The CDR3 spans 13 residues. Germline CDR1 is SNHLY and CDR2 is FYNNEI. With 5 bases removed from V and 1 base from J, the gap between germline ends came to 9 bases. CDR3: CASSRSGSYEQYF. For the CDR3, the DNA is TGTGCCAGCAGTCGTAGCGGATCCTACGAGCAGTACTTC.

The rearrangement joins TRBV7-9 to TRBJ2-7; TRBD2 aligns across 10 bases. Germline V CDR1 and CDR2: SEHNR, FQNEAQ (reference sequence). CDR3 length: 15 residues. V shed 2 bases and J 4 bases; nucleotides not matched to a gene: 5. Here the CDR3 reads CASSLPSGRGYEQYF. The CDR3 DNA reads TGTGCCAGCAGCTTACCTAGCGGGAGAGGGTACGAGCAGTACTTC.

This chain joins TRBV11-2 and TRBJ2-5, with D perhaps matching TRBD1 (5 bases). Trimming removed 5 bases at V and 3 bases at J, with 10 bases between. Germline assignment: CDR1 SGHAT and CDR2 FQNNGV. The CDR3 sequence is 13 residues long. The CDR3 region has the DNA TGTGCCAGCAGCCCTATCAGGGAAGAGACCCAGTACTTC. This gives the protein CASSPIREETQYF. Complete variable domain (other parts from reference TRBV11-2 and TRBJ2-5): EAGVAQSPRYKIIEKRQSVAFWCNPISGHATLYWYQQILGQGPKLLIQFQNNGVVDDSQLPKDRFSAERLKGVDSTLKIQPAKLEDSAVYLCASSPIREETQYFGPGTRLLVL.

The chain employs TRBV14 and TRBJ2-6; the match to TRBD1 covers 8 bases. The CDR3 totals 16 residues. V shed 4 bases and J 4 bases; nucleotides not matched to a gene: 6. Germline V gives CDR1 SGHDN, CDR2 FVKESK. This chain's CDR3 is CASSPRTGWGANVLTF. DNA of the CDR3: TGTGCCAGCAGCCCCCGGACAGGGTGGGGGGCCAACGTCCTGACTTTC.

This rearrangement joins TRBV19 to TRBJ1-5; D is unresolved. Germline V CDR1 and CDR2: LNHDA, SQIVND (reference sequence). V was shortened by 5 bases and J by 6 bases, with 14 bases between the two germline ends. The CDR3 covers 14 residues. The CDR3 region has the DNA TGTGCCAGTAGTGCCTCAGTGCGAGCTCAGCCCCAGCATTTT. It encodes CASSASVRAQPQHF.

J is TRBJ2-7 and V is TRBV7-9; D is undetermined. CDR3 length equals 12 residues. Per germline, CDR1 SEHNR and CDR2 FQNEAQ (reference sequence). The V end was cut by 4 bases, the J end by 6 bases, with 10 bases between. The CDR3 is CASSSDSVEQYF. The CDR3 bases are TGTGCCAGCAGCTCTGACTCCGTCGAGCAGTACTTC.

V is TRBV28 and J is TRBJ2-2, with 13 bases aligning to TRBD2. This CDR3 has 14 residues. The germline CDR1 and CDR2 sequences are MDHEN and SYDVKM. V lost 8 bases and J lost 6; bases outside the gene matches: 3. The CDR3 sequence: CASRTSGSAGELFF. CDR3 bases: TGTGCCAGCCGGACTAGCGGGAGCGCCGGGGAGCTGTTTTTT.